A selection of T cell receptor beta chains follows, all from one sample in a study of post-analysis software for immune sequencing data. TCRdb called the PCR reads again in MiXCR, with one record for every CDR3 protein. The data show some 160,000 distinct CDR3 sequences, with approximately 35% seen just once and under 30% held by the top ten. Specimen: blood, collected after autologous hematopoietic stem cell transplantation. These receptors were taken from a girl under 18 with multiple sclerosis. The CDR3 runs from the conserved cysteine through the conserved F or W. The D gene is left open where the match is weak. Part of the rows lack a size; the others show once, few, many or a class for expanded clones.

d_call	v_call	j_call	clone_size	cdr3_nt	cdr3_aa
.	TRBV3-1	TRBJ1-1	.	TGTGCCAGCAGCCGAGGAATGCCAGGGGCGTACCTGGCCCGTACGAACACTGAAGCTTTCTTT	CASSRGMPGAYLARTNTEAFF
TRBD2	TRBV20-1	TRBJ2-1	many	TGCAGTGCTTACCCGACTAGCGGAGGACACAATGAGCAGTTCTTC	CSAYPTSGGHNEQFF
.	TRBV19	TRBJ2-1	.	TGTGCCAGTAGTACATTAGGGACTCATCATCGTCGTTACAATGAGCAGTTCTTC	CASSTLGTHHRRYNEQFF
.	TRBV24-1	TRBJ2-1	.	TGTGCCACCAGTGATCGGCCACAGGGATTCCATGAGCAGTTCTTC	CATSDRPQGFHEQFF
TRBD1	TRBV24-1	TRBJ1-1	.	TGTGCCTCGCTAGCCGACAGGGAGGATAGACTCACTGAAGCTTTCTTT	CASLADREDRLTEAFF
.	TRBV20-1	TRBJ1-4	.	TGCAGTGCAATAGACGAGGCGAGGGGAGAAAAACTGTTTTTT	CSAIDEARGEKLFF
.	TRBV7-2	TRBJ2-3	.	TGTGCCAGCAGCCTCGGAGTGTCAGATACGCAGTATTTT	CASSLGVSDTQYF
.	TRBV2	TRBJ1-4	.	TGTGCCAGCAGCGAAAGTGAAAAACTGTTTTTT	CASSESEKLFF
TRBD1	TRBV20-1	TRBJ2-7	.	TGCAGTGCTAGATCGGACAGGGATCCCTACGAGCAGTACTTC	CSARSDRDPYEQYF
TRBD2	TRBV20-1	TRBJ2-3	.	TGCAGTGCTAGAGGTCGGGCTAGCGGGTTAACAGATACGCAGTATTTT	CSARGRASGLTDTQYF
TRBD1	TRBV18	TRBJ1-3	.	TGTGCCAGCTCACGTACAGGGGATCCAGGAAACACCATATATTTT	CASSRTGDPGNTIYF
.	TRBV27	TRBJ2-2	.	TGTGCCAGCAGGATGGGGCAGGGCTTCGCTGGGGAGCTGTTTTTT	CASRMGQGFAGELFF